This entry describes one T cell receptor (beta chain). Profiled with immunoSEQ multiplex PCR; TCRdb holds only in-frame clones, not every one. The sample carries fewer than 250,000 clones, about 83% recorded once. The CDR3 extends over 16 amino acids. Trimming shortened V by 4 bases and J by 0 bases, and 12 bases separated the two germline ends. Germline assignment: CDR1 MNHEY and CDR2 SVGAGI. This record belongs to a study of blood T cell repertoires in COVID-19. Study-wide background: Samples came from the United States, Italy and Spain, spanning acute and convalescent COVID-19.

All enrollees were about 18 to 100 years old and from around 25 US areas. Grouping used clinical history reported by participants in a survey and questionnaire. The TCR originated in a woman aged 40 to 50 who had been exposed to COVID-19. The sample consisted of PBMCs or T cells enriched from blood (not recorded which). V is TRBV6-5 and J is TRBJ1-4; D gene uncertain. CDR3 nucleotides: TGTGCCAGCAGTTTCGGACTGGGCGCAACTAATGAAAAACTGTTTTTT. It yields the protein CASSFGLGATNEKLFF.